Listed below are T cell receptor beta chains from one sample, sequenced in a study of blood T cell repertoires in COVID-19. TCRdb keeps only in-frame clones here, not all; method: immunoSEQ multiplex PCR. The data contain around 300,000 clones, about 87% of them seen just once; the ten biggest clones take up 6.3%. The sample consisted of peripheral blood. All receptors derive from a woman aged 45-65 years with COVID-19, enrolled during active disease. Both conserved end residues are part of each CDR3. Each record gives: V gene, D gene, J gene, CDR3 DNA, CDR3 protein. A D gene is named only where the DNA matches it firmly.

>TRBV19|-|TRBJ1-3
TGTGCCAGTAGGGGGACGGGGGGCGGAAACACCATATATTTT
CASRGTGGGNTIYF
>TRBV18|-|TRBJ2-7
TGTGCCAGCTCTCTGGGACTTGACTACGAGCAGTACTTC
CASSLGLDYEQYF
>TRBV27|TRBD2|TRBJ2-7
TGTGCCAGCAGTTCGCATATGGGGGGAGGGGATTTCTTC
CASSSHMGGGDFF
>TRBV6-2/TRBV6-3|TRBD2|TRBJ2-1
TGTGCCAGCAGTTACTCGACTAGCGGGACAACCTACAATGAGCAGTTCTTC
CASSYSTSGTTYNEQFF
>TRBV11-3|-|TRBJ1-3
TGTGCCAGCAGCCCGAGACAGGTGATCCTCTCTGGAAACACCATATATTTT
CASSPRQVILSGNTIYF
>TRBV10-3|-|TRBJ2-7
TGTGCCATCAGTGGAAGACAGCCCTCCTCCTACGAGCAGTACTTC
CAISGRQPSSYEQYF
>TRBV2|TRBD1|TRBJ2-1
TGTGCTGAGCTAGGGACAGGTTACAATGAGCAGTTCTTC
CAELGTGYNEQFF
>TRBV29-1|-|TRBJ2-7
TGCAGCGTTGTTCGCGAGGTTAACGAGCAGTACTTC
CSVVREVNEQYF
>TRBV11-2|TRBD1|TRBJ1-6
TGTGCCAGCAGCTCCCAGGACAGGGGCGGTTCACCCCTCCACTTT
CASSSQDRGGSPLHF
>TRBV6-5|-|TRBJ1-3
TGTGCCAGCAGTTACGCCAGGGAAACTGGAAACACCATATATTTT
CASSYARETGNTIYF
>TRBV11-3|-|TRBJ2-2
TGTGCCAGCTCCCGTTCCACCGGGACTTGGGGAGGTGGGGAGCTGTTTTTT
CASSRSTGTWGGGELFF
>TRBV19|-|TRBJ1-2
TGTGCCAGTACCCGATGGAGGGGCGGCTACACCTTC
CASTRWRGGYTF